A selection of T cell receptor beta chains follows, all from one sample in a study of T cell responses to AZD1222 COVID-19 vaccine. The repertoire was sequenced with immunoSEQ multiplex PCR; TCRdb's copy has only in-frame clones and lacks some. The table records approximately 100,000 clones, around nine tenths of them present only once. The specimen comprised peripheral blood, sampled 28 days after the second dose of the MenACWY control vaccine. The receptors were gathered from an adult who received the MenACWY meningococcal vaccine as a control. CDR3s include the opening cysteine and the closing phenylalanine or tryptophan. The D gene is left open where the match is weak.

J gene: TRBJ1-3
D gene: .
V gene: TRBV4-3
CDR3 DNA: TGCGCCAGCAGCCAAGCTTTGGGAAACACCATATATTTT
CDR3 protein: CASSQALGNTIYF

J gene: TRBJ1-1
D gene: .
V gene: TRBV19
CDR3 DNA: TGTGCCAGTAGTATCCACAGGGTGAACACTGAAGCTTTCTTT
CDR3 protein: CASSIHRVNTEAFF

J gene: TRBJ2-7
D gene: .
V gene: TRBV4-2
CDR3 DNA: TGTGCCAGCAGCCCCCGACTACTCCCGCTGGACGAGCAGTACTTC
CDR3 protein: CASSPRLLPLDEQYF

J gene: TRBJ2-2
D gene: TRBD1
V gene: TRBV6-5
CDR3 DNA: TGTGCCAGCAGTCCAGACAGGGTGGAGCTGTTTTTT
CDR3 protein: CASSPDRVELFF

J gene: TRBJ2-7
D gene: TRBD1
V gene: TRBV18
CDR3 DNA: TGTGCCAGCTCTGGACAGGAGAGCTCCTACGAGCAGTACTTC
CDR3 protein: CASSGQESSYEQYF

J gene: TRBJ2-3
D gene: .
V gene: TRBV28
CDR3 DNA: TGTGCCAGCAGTTTAAGGGGCGCCGGAACAGATACGCAGTATTTT
CDR3 protein: CASSLRGAGTDTQYF

J gene: TRBJ2-2
D gene: .
V gene: TRBV28
CDR3 DNA: TGTGCCAGCAGTGCGGATGTGGGGTCCACCGGGGAGCTGTTTTTT
CDR3 protein: CASSADVGSTGELFF

J gene: TRBJ2-7
D gene: .
V gene: TRBV10-3
CDR3 DNA: TGTGCCATCAGTGAGGGCCGGAGCTCCTACGAGCAGTACTTC
CDR3 protein: CAISEGRSSYEQYF

J gene: TRBJ2-7
D gene: TRBD1
V gene: TRBV5-1
CDR3 DNA: TGCGCCAGCAGCTTGACAGGGGCCCTAGGCGAGCAGTACTTC
CDR3 protein: CASSLTGALGEQYF

J gene: TRBJ1-2
D gene: .
V gene: TRBV28
CDR3 DNA: TGTGCCAGCAGGGGAAGGGGTTCTGGGATGGGCGGCTATGGCTACACCTTC
CDR3 protein: CASRGRGSGMGGYGYTF

J gene: TRBJ2-3
D gene: TRBD2
V gene: TRBV9
CDR3 DNA: TGTGCCAGCAGCGTTAGCGGGATGAGCACAGATACGCAGTATTTT
CDR3 protein: CASSVSGMSTDTQYF

J gene: TRBJ2-3
D gene: .
V gene: TRBV6-4
CDR3 DNA: TGTGCCAGCAGTGAACCTGGCGCCGGCACAGATACGCAGTATTTT
CDR3 protein: CASSEPGAGTDTQYF

J gene: TRBJ2-2
D gene: TRBD2
V gene: TRBV29-1
CDR3 DNA: TGCTGCGCCGGGGGCGATACTAGCGGCGGGGAGCTGTTTTTT
CDR3 protein: CCAGGDTSGGELFF

J gene: TRBJ1-1
D gene: .
V gene: TRBV13
CDR3 DNA: TGTGCCAGCAGCTTAGCGAACAGGTTGAAGTATTTCTTT
CDR3 protein: CASSLANRLKYFF

J gene: TRBJ2-3
D gene: .
V gene: TRBV7-9
CDR3 DNA: TGTGCCAGCAGATCAACAGATACGCAGTATTTT
CDR3 protein: CASRSTDTQYF

J gene: TRBJ1-5
D gene: .
V gene: TRBV19
CDR3 DNA: TGTGCCAGTAGTACTTCGGGGGGACGCAATCAGCCCCAGCATTTT
CDR3 protein: CASSTSGGRNQPQHF

J gene: TRBJ1-5
D gene: TRBD1
V gene: TRBV5-7
CDR3 DNA: TGTGCCAGCAGCTCCCGGGACAGGGGTGTGCCCCAGCATTTT
CDR3 protein: CASSSRDRGVPQHF

J gene: TRBJ1-6
D gene: TRBD1
V gene: TRBV28
CDR3 DNA: TGTGCCAGCAGTTCCCCGGGACAGGGAGATTCACCCCTCCACTTT
CDR3 protein: CASSSPGQGDSPLHF

J gene: TRBJ1-4
D gene: .
V gene: TRBV28
CDR3 DNA: TGTGCCAGCAGTTGGGGGTACCCGCTTAATGAAAAACTGTTTTTT
CDR3 protein: CASSWGYPLNEKLFF

J gene: TRBJ2-1
D gene: .
V gene: TRBV6-6
CDR3 DNA: TGTGCCAGCAGTTACCTAAGGGGTGAGCAGTTCTTC
CDR3 protein: CASSYLRGEQFF

J gene: TRBJ1-4
D gene: TRBD1
V gene: TRBV7-2
CDR3 DNA: TGTGCCAGCAGCTCGCTAGGGGACAGGATGAAACTGTTTTTT
CDR3 protein: CASSSLGDRMKLFF

J gene: TRBJ2-1
D gene: TRBD2
V gene: TRBV6-2/TRBV6-3
CDR3 DNA: TGTGCCAGCAGTTACTACGGTGGGGGGGTGTGGAATGAGCAGTTCTTC
CDR3 protein: CASSYYGGGVWNEQFF

J gene: TRBJ1-6
D gene: .
V gene: TRBV20-1
CDR3 DNA: TGCAGTGCTCAATCTCACAGAACCCTCCACTTT
CDR3 protein: CSAQSHRTLHF

J gene: TRBJ1-5
D gene: TRBD1
V gene: TRBV19
CDR3 DNA: TGTGCCAGTAGTTTACGAGGGACAGCCGTTAGCAATCAGCCCCAGCATTTT
CDR3 protein: CASSLRGTAVSNQPQHF